Sequencing of this T cell receptor (beta chain) was carried out in a study of T cell repertoires in cytomegalovirus infection. Whole-study context: Public TCR beta signatures were indicative of both CMV infection and a matching HLA type.

MiXCR, applied by TCRdb to the reads, yields one record per CDR3 protein. The table records around 710,000 distinct CDR3 sequences, around 29% of them present only once. This clonotype was observed a few times. Antigen: not known. Study conclusions and caveats: The response measured ex vivo was dominated by TCR beta clonotypes (HLA-C-restricted and CMV-specific). CMV carriers having the relevant HLA were flagged by cumulative public TCR beta family frequency.

There are 15 residues in the CDR3. V shed 4 bases and J shed 8 bases, with 18 bases lying between them. Germline-derived CDR1 and CDR2 are SGHVS and FNYEAQ. The rearrangement links TRBV7-6 to TRBJ2-1; a possible D gene is TRBD2 (7 bases). Sequencing was performed on cultured CD8+ T cells from PBMCs, taken from culture after CMV antigen stimulation. The sequence was collected from a human donor in good health (CMV status not recorded). Some clones in this sample may be carry-over from other donors' samples. CDR3 DNA sequence: TGTGCCAGCAGCTGGGGGGCGGGGGACCCCCATGAGCAGTTCTTC. This gives the protein CASSWGAGDPHEQFF.